This is a list of T cell receptor beta chains from one sample in a study of CD8+ T cells in alopecia areata. Clones were read by immunoSEQ multiplex PCR, and TCRdb kept only the in-frame ones, dropping some. The sample shows some 200,000 clones, roughly three fifths of them seen only once. The specimen was CD8+ T cells sorted from blood, collected at week 24, from a patient treated with tofacitinib. The receptors stem from a human donor with alopecia areata. Each CDR3 is given with its conserved first and last residue. D genes are given only for firm matches. Only some rows state a clone size, as once, few, many or a class for expanded clones.

CAWSVGAGGEQYF | TGTGCCTGGAGTGTCGGGGCAGGGGGCGAGCAGTACTTC | TRBV30 | TRBD1 | TRBJ2-7 | NA
CASSLDPSYEQYF | TGTGCCAGCAGCTTAGACCCCTCCTACGAGCAGTACTTC | TRBV5-6 | NA | TRBJ2-7 | once
CASSPVPGSTDTQYF | TGTGCCAGCAGCCCGGTCCCGGGCAGCACAGATACGCAGTATTTT | TRBV6-5 | NA | TRBJ2-3 | NA
CASTKLGFHGYTF | TGTGCCAGCACCAAACTGGGGTTTCATGGCTACACCTTC | TRBV6-5 | NA | TRBJ1-2 | NA
CSVVYSNYGYTF | TGCAGCGTTGTTTACAGTAACTATGGCTACACCTTC | TRBV29-1 | NA | TRBJ1-2 | NA
CASSQEGVGAVNEKLFF | TGCGCCAGCAGCCAAGAGGGGGTAGGGGCAGTTAATGAAAAACTGTTTTTT | TRBV4-1 | NA | TRBJ1-4 | NA
CASSQETVATNEKLFF | TGCGCCAGCAGCCAAGAAACGGTTGCAACTAATGAAAAACTGTTTTTT | TRBV4-1 | NA | TRBJ1-4 | few
CAWEGSGGWLNEQFF | TGTGCCTGGGAAGGTAGCGGGGGGTGGTTGAATGAGCAGTTCTTC | TRBV30 | TRBD2 | TRBJ2-1 | NA
CSTFSDRATEAFF | TGCAGCACCTTCTCGGACAGGGCCACTGAAGCTTTCTTT | TRBV29-1 | TRBD1 | TRBJ1-1 | NA
CASSEWTGSQPQHF | TGTGCCAGCAGTGAATGGACAGGGAGCCAGCCCCAGCATTTT | TRBV6-1 | TRBD1 | TRBJ1-5 | NA
CASSLGKELFF | TGTGCCAGCAGCTTAGGAAAGGAGCTGTTTTTT | TRBV7-9 | NA | TRBJ2-2 | NA
CAWSQGFGTGELFF | TGTGCCTGGAGTCAGGGTTTCGGTACCGGGGAGCTGTTTTTT | TRBV30 | NA | TRBJ2-2 | few
CSVSGETYEQYF | TGCAGCGTGAGTGGGGAGACCTACGAGCAGTACTTC | TRBV29-1 | NA | TRBJ2-7 | NA
CASSEDSYSNQPQHF | TGTGCCAGCAGTGAAGACAGCTATAGCAATCAGCCCCAGCATTTT | TRBV2 | NA | TRBJ1-5 | few
CASSPRDRAYEQYF | TGTGCCAGCAGCCCAAGGGACAGAGCCTACGAGCAGTACTTC | TRBV5-6 | TRBD1 | TRBJ2-7 | once
CASRTPGRSYEQYF | TGTGCCAGCAGAACCCCGGGGAGGTCGTACGAGCAGTACTTC | TRBV27 | NA | TRBJ2-7 | few
CASRQGNRADGYTF | TGTGCCAGCAGACAGGGGAACAGGGCGGACGGCTACACCTTC | TRBV27 | TRBD1 | TRBJ1-2 | few
CASSLILASGNEQFF | TGTGCCAGCAGCTTAATCTTGGCTTCGGGGAATGAGCAGTTCTTC | TRBV7-9 | NA | TRBJ2-1 | NA
CASRSGGAGELFF | TGTGCCAGCAGGTCCGGGGGGGCCGGGGAGCTGTTTTTT | TRBV5-6 | TRBD2 | TRBJ2-2 | NA